The T cell receptor (beta chain) under discussion was sequenced for a study of PD-1 blockade in classical Hodgkin lymphoma. Broader study findings: Reports described newly diagnosed patients as having lower baseline TCR diversity than healthy donors. The study found that TCR diversity rose significantly by C4D1 in CD4+ but not CD8+ cells.

Measured with immunoSEQ multiplex PCR; TCRdb has only the in-frame clones, and not every one. The sample holds 90,000 to 100,000 clones, about 91% seen once. CDR1 is SGHTA, CDR2 FQGNSA, per germline. Trimming took 1 base from V and 5 from J; bases not matched to a gene: 9. The CDR3 contains 16 residues. With regard to this clone: Its antigen is unidentified.

Brentuximab vedotin exposure varied, and every patient relapsed after autologous stem cell transplantation. The chain carries TRBV7-2 and TRBJ2-5; 8 bases are a match to TRBD2. Sequences were derived from peripheral blood mononuclear cells (PBMCs), sampled before the second cycle of nivolumab. This TCR came from a human donor with classical Hodgkin lymphoma. The CDR3 sequence is CASSLVTGGPMETQYF. The CDR3 DNA reads as TGTGCCAGCAGCTTAGTAACGGGAGGGCCAATGGAGACCCAGTACTTC.